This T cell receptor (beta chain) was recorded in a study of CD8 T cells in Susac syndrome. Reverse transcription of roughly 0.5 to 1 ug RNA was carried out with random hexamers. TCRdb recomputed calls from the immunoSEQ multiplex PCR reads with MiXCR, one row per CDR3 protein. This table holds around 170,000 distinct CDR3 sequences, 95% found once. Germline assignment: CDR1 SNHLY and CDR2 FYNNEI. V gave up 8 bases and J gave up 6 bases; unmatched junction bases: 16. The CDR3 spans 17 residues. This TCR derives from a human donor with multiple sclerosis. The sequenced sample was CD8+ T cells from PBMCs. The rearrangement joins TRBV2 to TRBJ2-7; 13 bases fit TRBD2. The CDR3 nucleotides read TGTGCCAGCGAACCCGAGACTAGCGGGGGGCCCCTTCTCGAGCAGTACTTC. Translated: CASEPETSGGPLLEQYF. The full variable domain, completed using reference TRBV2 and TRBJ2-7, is EPEVTQTPSHQVTQMGQEVILRCVPISNHLYFYWYRQILGQKVEFLVSFYNNEISEKSEIFDDQFSVERPDGSNFTLKIRSTKLEDSAMYFCASEPETSGGPLLEQYFGPGTRLTVT.